The entry below describes one TCR beta chain. The method was immunoSEQ multiplex PCR; TCRdb's version includes in-frame clones alone and lacks a portion of them. The table shows some 80,000 clones, with about nine tenths occurring only once. This specimen comes from a study of blood T cell repertoires in COVID-19. V was clipped by 5 bases and J by 4 bases, with 12 bases between them. There are 13 residues in the CDR3. Germline V gene data show CDR1 as MGHRA and CDR2 as YSYEKL. The specimen sequenced was peripheral blood. The chain recombines TRBV4-1 with TRBJ2-7; possible D gene TRBD2, 6 bases. The origin of this receptor is a human donor in a cohort sampled during active COVID-19. The CDR3 protein is CASSKQEGYEQYF. CDR3 nucleotides: TGCGCCAGCAGCAAACAGGAGGGATACGAGCAGTACTTC.